This T cell receptor beta chain was found in a study of PD-L1 blockade in urothelial cancer. General study findings and limits: When pretreatment blood TCR clonality was below the median, it predicted better survival.

Using immunoSEQ multiplex PCR, the repertoire was profiled, and TCRdb retains in-frame clones only, with some absent. This table holds under 150,000 clones, roughly 90% found once. About this clone itself: Its antigen is unknown.

Germline V gene sequence: CDR1 LGHNA, CDR2 YNFKEQ. Trimming took 4 bases from V and 7 from J, leaving 17 bases between them. CDR3 length equals 14 residues. Time point denoted: peripheral blood 6 weeks after treatment start. This chain uses TRBV4-2 with TRBJ2-7; possible D gene TRBD1, 6 bases. This material consisted of PBMCs, taken around atezolizumab (anti-PD-L1) treatment. The origin of this receptor is a man aged 60-69 years with urothelial cancer. The CDR3 DNA sequence: TGTGCCAGCAGCCCGACAGGCGCCCATCGGGAGCAGTACTTC. This sequence encodes CASSPTGAHREQYF.